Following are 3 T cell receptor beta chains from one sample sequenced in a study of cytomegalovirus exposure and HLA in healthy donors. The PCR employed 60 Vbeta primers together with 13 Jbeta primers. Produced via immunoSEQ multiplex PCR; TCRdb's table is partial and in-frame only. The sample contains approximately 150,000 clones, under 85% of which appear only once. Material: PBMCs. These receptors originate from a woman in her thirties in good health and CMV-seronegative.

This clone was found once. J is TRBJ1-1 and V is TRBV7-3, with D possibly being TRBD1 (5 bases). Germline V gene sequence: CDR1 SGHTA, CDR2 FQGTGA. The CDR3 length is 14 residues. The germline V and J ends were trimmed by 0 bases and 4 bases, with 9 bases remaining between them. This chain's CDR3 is CASSLTGVATEAFF. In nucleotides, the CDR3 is TGTGCCAGCAGCTTAACAGGGGTGGCCACTGAAGCTTTCTTT.

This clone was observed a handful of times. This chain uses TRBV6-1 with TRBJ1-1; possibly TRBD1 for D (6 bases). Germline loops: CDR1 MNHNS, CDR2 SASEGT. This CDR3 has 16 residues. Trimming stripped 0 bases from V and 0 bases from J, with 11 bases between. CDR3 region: CASSEAVDRLNTEAFF. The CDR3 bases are TGTGCCAGCAGTGAAGCGGTGGACAGATTGAACACTGAAGCTTTCTTT.

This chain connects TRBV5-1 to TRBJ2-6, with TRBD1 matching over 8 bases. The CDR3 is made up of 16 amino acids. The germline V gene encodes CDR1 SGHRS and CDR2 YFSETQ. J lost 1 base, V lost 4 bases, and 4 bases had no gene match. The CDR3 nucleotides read TGCGCCAGCAGCAAGACAGGGGTTTCTGGGGCCAACGTCCTGACTTTC. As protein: CASSKTGVSGANVLTF.